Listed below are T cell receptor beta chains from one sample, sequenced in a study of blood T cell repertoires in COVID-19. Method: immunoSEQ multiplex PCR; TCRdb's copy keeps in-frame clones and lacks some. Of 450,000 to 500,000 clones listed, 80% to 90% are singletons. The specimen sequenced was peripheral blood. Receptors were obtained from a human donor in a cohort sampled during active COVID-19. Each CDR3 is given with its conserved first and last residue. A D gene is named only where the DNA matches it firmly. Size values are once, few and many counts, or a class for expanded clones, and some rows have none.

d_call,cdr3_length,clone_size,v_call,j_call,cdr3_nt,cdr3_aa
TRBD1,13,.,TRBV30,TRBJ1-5,TGTGCCTGGAGCAGGGGGGAGGATCAGCCCCAGCATTTT,CAWSRGEDQPQHF
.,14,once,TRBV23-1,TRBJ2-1,TGCGCCAGCGCTAGCCCCGGACTTTGGAATGAGCAGTTCTTC,CASASPGLWNEQFF
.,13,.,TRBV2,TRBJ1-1,TGTGCCAGCAGTGGAGGGTTAGACACTGAAGCTTTCTTT,CASSGGLDTEAFF
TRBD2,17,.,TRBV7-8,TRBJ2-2,TGTGCCAGCAGCGCCCGAACTAGCGGGAGGAACACCGGGGAGCTGTTTTTT,CASSARTSGRNTGELFF
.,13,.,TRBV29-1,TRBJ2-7,TGCAGCGTCACGAAAACAGGGTCCCACGAGCAGTACTTC,CSVTKTGSHEQYF
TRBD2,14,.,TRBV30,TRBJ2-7,TGTGCCTGGAGTAAACTAGCGGGAGTTTACGAGCAGTACTTC,CAWSKLAGVYEQYF
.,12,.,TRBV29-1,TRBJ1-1,TGCAGCGTTGACCGGGGGGGCACTGAAGCTTTCTTT,CSVDRGGTEAFF
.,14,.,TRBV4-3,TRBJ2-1,TGCGCCAGCAGCCGGGGCGAGAAGCAGAATGAGCAGTTCTTC,CASSRGEKQNEQFF
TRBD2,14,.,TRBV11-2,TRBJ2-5,TGTGCCAGCAGCTTGGGTAGCGGGAAAGAGACCCAGTACTTC,CASSLGSGKETQYF
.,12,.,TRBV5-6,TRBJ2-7,TGTGCCAGCAGCTTGGGACACTACGAGCAGTACTTC,CASSLGHYEQYF
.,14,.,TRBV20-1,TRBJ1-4,TGCAGTGCTAGTAAATCCCTACCGGGGGAAAAACTGTTTTTT,CSASKSLPGEKLFF
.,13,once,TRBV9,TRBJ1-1,TGTGCCAGCAGCCCTCTCCTGAACACTGAAGCTTTCTTT,CASSPLLNTEAFF
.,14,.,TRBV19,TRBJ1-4,TGTGCCAGTAGTATTCAACGGTGGAATGAAAAACTGTTTTTT,CASSIQRWNEKLFF
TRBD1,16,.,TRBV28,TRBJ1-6,TGTGCCAGCAGTACAGGGGGCCCCCTCTATAATTCACCCCTCCACTTT,CASSTGGPLYNSPLHF
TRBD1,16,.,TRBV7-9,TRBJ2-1,TGTGCCAGCAGCTTATTCACGGGACAGAAGTATAGTGAGCAGTTCTTC,CASSLFTGQKYSEQFF
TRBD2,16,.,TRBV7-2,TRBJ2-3,TGTGCCAGCAGCGCCCGACTAGCGGGATACACAGATACGCAGTATTTT,CASSARLAGYTDTQYF
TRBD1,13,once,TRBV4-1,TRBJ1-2,TGCGCCAGCAGCCAAGAGACAGGGCGAGGCTACACCTTC,CASSQETGRGYTF
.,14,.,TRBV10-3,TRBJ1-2,TGTGCCATCAGGCGAGGCCTTGGGGAGGATGGCTACACCTTC,CAIRRGLGEDGYTF
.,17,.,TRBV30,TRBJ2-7,TGTGCCTGGAGTGTACGCCCGCTTGTTTCGAGCTCCTACGAGCAGTACTTC,CAWSVRPLVSSSYEQYF
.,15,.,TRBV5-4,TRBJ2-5,TGTGCCGGAAGTTCAAAGACAGGAGTACAAGAGACCCAGTACTTC,CAGSSKTGVQETQYF
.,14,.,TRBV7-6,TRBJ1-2,TGTGCCAGCAGCTTAGTCGCTCAGGGTGGCGGCTACACCTTC,CASSLVAQGGGYTF
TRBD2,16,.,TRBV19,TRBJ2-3,TGTGCCAGTAGTATGACTAGCGGGAGGACCACAGATACGCAGTATTTT,CASSMTSGRTTDTQYF
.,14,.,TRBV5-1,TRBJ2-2,TGCGCCAGCAGCTTTACCTACTCCACCGGGGAGCTGTTTTTT,CASSFTYSTGELFF
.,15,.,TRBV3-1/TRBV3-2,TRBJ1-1,TGTGCCAGCAGCCAAGCGAGCCTCCGGAACACTGAAGCTTTCTTT,CASSQASLRNTEAFF
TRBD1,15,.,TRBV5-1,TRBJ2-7,TGCGCCAGCACGACAACCGGGACAGGAGCCTACGAGCAGTACTTC,CASTTTGTGAYEQYF
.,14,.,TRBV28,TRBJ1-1,TGTGCCAGCAGTTTACTCGACAGTGGCACTGAAGCTTTCTTT,CASSLLDSGTEAFF